One and the same sample provided the 19 T cell receptor beta chains below, sequenced in a study of cytomegalovirus exposure and HLA in healthy donors. The PCR ran on 60 Vbeta and 13 Jbeta primers. Repertoires were generated with immunoSEQ multiplex PCR, while TCRdb's copy carries only in-frame clones and drops some. This sample carries 150,000 to 250,000 clones, around 81% of them seen once, and the ten largest clones take approximately 2%. Material: PBMCs. These TCRs come from a man between 25 and 39 years old in good health and CMV-seronegative.

This clone showed up just a few times. The CDR3 nucleotides are TGTGCCAGCAGTGAAGCGCGTAGGGGTTGGTATGGCTACACCTTC. It specifies CASSEARRGWYGYTF. The chain joins TRBV6-1 to TRBJ1-2; possible D gene TRBD1, 5 bases. The CDR3 is 15 amino acids. The V gene lost 0 bases and the J gene lost 5 bases, with 13 bases spanning the gap. Per the germline V gene, CDR1 is MNHNS and CDR2 is SASEGT.

The table lists this clone with a few counts. The junction shows a germline mismatch at one end, possibly a read error. The rearrangement links TRBV7-9 to TRBJ1-1; D possibly corresponds to TRBD1 (6 bases). CDR3 length: 12 amino acids. The germline CDR1 and CDR2 sequences are SEHNR and FQNEAQ (reference sequence). The CDR3 loop is CSSRRGNTEAFF. CDR3 nucleotides: TGTTCCAGCCGCAGGGGAAACACTGAAGCTTTCTTT.

The sample holds a few counts of this clone. The chain has TRBV28 and TRBJ2-3; 7 bases agree with TRBD2. The CDR3 is 13 residues long. The ends lost 6 bases at V and 7 bases at J; junction bases unmatched: 7. Germline V lookup: CDR1 MDHEN, CDR2 SYDVKM. The DNA for the CDR3 is TGTGCCAGCAGGACCCCGGGACTAAATACGCAGTATTTT. Translation gives CASRTPGLNTQYF.

This rearrangement joins TRBV28 to TRBJ1-1; D possibly corresponds to TRBD1 (5 bases). CDR3 length: 15 residues. Per the germline V gene, CDR1 is MDHEN and CDR2 is SYDVKM. V was cut by 4 bases and J by 9 bases, with 21 bases left in between. In DNA form, the CDR3 reads TGTGCCAGCAGTTCCACCCCCTTAGGGGAAGGGAAAGCTTTCTTT. Amino acid sequence: CASSSTPLGEGKAFF.

This clone was seen more than once but under ten times. This chain joins TRBV4-1 and TRBJ2-2; 7 bases line up with TRBD1. Germline assignment: CDR1 MGHRA and CDR2 YSYEKL. The CDR3 consists of 17 residues. V was pared by 2 bases and J by 5 bases, with 11 bases of the junction left unmatched. CDR3 in DNA: TGCGCCAGCAGCCAACTTCCCAGGGGGTTTTCGACCGGGGAGCTGTTTTTT. Translating gives CASSQLPRGFSTGELFF.

This sequence joins TRBV29-1 and TRBJ2-2; the match to TRBD2 covers 12 bases. This CDR3 has 15 amino acids. The trim removed 5 bases at V and 7 bases at J, leaving 8 bases unmatched. Germline CDR1 and CDR2: SQVTM and ANQGSEA. For the CDR3, the DNA is TGCAGCGTTCCCGGGACTAGCGGGTCTGGCGGGGAGCTGTTTTTT. This sequence encodes CSVPGTSGSGGELFF.

The V gene is TRBV20-1, the J gene TRBJ2-1; D possibly corresponds to TRBD1 (5 bases). With 3 bases removed from V and 14 bases from J, the gap between germline ends came to 11 bases. Germline-derived CDR1 and CDR2 are DFQATT and SNEGSKA (reference sequence). CDR3 size: 10 residues. The CDR3 nucleotides are TGCAGTGCTAGCGCGACACAGGAGTTCTTC. This sequence encodes CSASATQEFF.

The rearrangement joins TRBV27 to TRBJ1-1, with TRBD1 as a possible D gene (6 bases). CDR3 length equals 15 residues. Germline-derived CDR1 and CDR2 are MNHEY and SMNVEV (reference sequence). V was trimmed by 6 bases and J by 0 bases, leaving 14 bases between them. CDR3: CASSLNREMNTEAFF. The CDR3 DNA reads as TGTGCCAGCAGCCTGAACAGGGAGATGAACACTGAAGCTTTCTTT.

The chain's CDR3 is CASSLGDSSPYSSTDTQYF. DNA for the CDR3: TGCGCCAGCAGCTTGGGGGACTCTAGCCCATACTCTAGCACAGATACGCAGTATTTT. V is TRBV5-1 and J is TRBJ2-3; possible D gene TRBD2, 6 bases. Trimming removed 0 bases from V and 0 bases from J, with 20 bases in between. The V gene's germline CDR1 is SGHRS and CDR2 YFSETQ. The CDR3 has 19 amino acids. The variable domain in full, with the rest retrieved from reference TRBV5-1 and TRBJ2-3, is KAGVTQTPRYLIKTRGQQVTLSCSPISGHRSVSWYQQTPGQGLQFLFEYFSETQRNKGNFPGRFSGRQFSNSRSEMNVSTLELGDSALYLCASSLGDSSPYSSTDTQYFGPGTRLTVL.

The chain couples TRBV5-8 to TRBJ2-5, with D maybe TRBD2 (6 bases). Matching the DNA end better, TRBJ2-7 makes the J call doubtful. The CDR3 contains 16 residues. CDR1 and CDR2 from the germline V gene are SGHTS and YDEGEE. CDR3 nucleotides: TGTGCCAGCAGCTCCCCTACTCAGACTAGGACCCACGAGCAGTACTTC. Translated, it gives CASSSPTQTRTHEQYF.

J is TRBJ2-7 and V is TRBV28, with 11 bases lining up with TRBD2. The ends lost 6 bases at V and 4 bases at J; junction bases unmatched: 8. The germline V gene encodes CDR1 MDHEN and CDR2 SYDVKM. This CDR3 is built from 15 residues. CDR3 bases: TGTGCCAGCAGCCAACCGGGACTAGCGGTTTACGAGCAGTACTTC. Translation gives CASSQPGLAVYEQYF.

This chain joins TRBV2 and TRBJ2-5; 7 bases agree with TRBD1. This CDR3 is built from 14 residues. Per germline, CDR1 SNHLY and CDR2 FYNNEI. The V gene end was trimmed by 5 bases and the J gene end by 4 bases; junction bases not matched to a gene: 7. The CDR3 protein is CASSPDRARETQYF. CDR3 coding DNA: TGTGCCAGCAGTCCCGACAGGGCTCGAGAGACCCAGTACTTC.

The chain uses TRBV9 and TRBJ2-3, with D possibly TRBD1 on 5 matching bases. Germline assignment: CDR1 SGDLS and CDR2 YYNGEE. CDR3 length: 15 amino acids. V shed 0 bases and J shed 3 bases, with 11 bases lying between them. The CDR3 region is CASSVEGHGTDTQYF. CDR3 sequence (DNA): TGTGCCAGCAGCGTAGAGGGGCATGGGACAGATACGCAGTATTTT.

J is TRBJ1-1 and V is TRBV7-2, with 7 bases fitting TRBD1. The CDR3 length is 13 residues. The V gene end was trimmed by 3 bases and the J gene end by 4 bases; junction bases not matched to a gene: 2. From germline, CDR1 is SGHTA and CDR2 FQGNSA. The CDR3 loop is CASSFGQATEAFF. CDR3 nucleotide sequence: TGTGCCAGCAGCTTCGGACAGGCCACTGAAGCTTTCTTT.

This sequence joins TRBV2 and TRBJ2-6; D unresolved. The CDR3 totals 15 residues. Per the germline V gene, CDR1 is SNHLY and CDR2 is FYNNEI. Deletions cut 2 bases from V and 4 bases from J, with 9 bases between. The CDR3 sequence is CASSEYFRGANVLTF. The CDR3 region has the DNA TGTGCCAGCAGTGAATACTTCCGCGGGGCCAACGTCCTGACTTTC.

This clone has only a few counts. J is TRBJ2-7 and V is TRBV2; the match to TRBD1 covers 8 bases. Germline-derived CDR1 and CDR2 are SNHLY and FYNNEI. This CDR3 is built from 14 residues. With V trimmed by 10 bases and J by 3 bases, 11 bases remained unmatched. CDR3: CATDSGTGYYEQYF. CDR3 bases: TGTGCCACCGACTCCGGGACAGGTTACTACGAGCAGTACTTC.

A remark on this clone: Other DNA sequences within the sample encode an identical CDR3. The chain couples TRBV9 to TRBJ1-5; 10 bases map to TRBD1. The CDR3 has 15 residues. V lost 2 bases, J lost 3 bases, and 2 bases stayed unmatched. Germline CDR1 is SGDLS and CDR2 is YYNGEE. The CDR3 protein is CASSVGQGLNQPQHF. CDR3 bases: TGTGCCAGCAGCGTGGGACAGGGGCTCAATCAGCCCCAGCATTTT.

This clone was seen once. The chain couples TRBV11-3 to TRBJ2-5; D possibly corresponds to TRBD1 (6 bases). Germline V gene sequence: CDR1 SGHNT, CDR2 YENEEA. The ends were cut back, 4 bases at V and 5 bases at J, with 14 bases in the middle. This CDR3 spans 14 amino acids. CDR3: CASSSQGLEETQYF. The CDR3 DNA follows: TGTGCCAGCAGCTCCCAGGGGCTGGAGGAGACCCAGTACTTC.

V gene TRBV7-9 combines with J gene TRBJ1-2; TRBD1 matches at 9 bases. CDR1 and CDR2 from the germline V gene are SEHNR and FQNEAQ (reference sequence). The CDR3 length is 15 residues. Trimming took 1 base from V and 2 from J; bases not matched to a gene: 2. The CDR3 sequence: CASSLGTGANYGYTF. For the CDR3, the DNA is TGTGCCAGCAGCTTAGGGACAGGGGCAAACTATGGCTACACCTTC.